This is a list of T cell receptor beta chains from one sample in a study of human T cells and chemical hapten exposure. TCRdb called the RACE reads again in MiXCR, with one record for every CDR3 protein. Of some 400,000 distinct CDR3 sequences in the sample, roughly 5.3% were seen once. The starting material was whole blood, obtained in connection with sensitization to the hapten diphenylcyclopropenone (DPC). The receptors were sampled from a woman between 50 and 59 years old with alopecia areata. Some clones in this sample may be carry-over from other donors' samples. Both conserved end residues are part of each CDR3. D genes are given only for firm matches. Size values are once, few and many counts, or a class for expanded clones, and some rows have none.

j_call,v_call,clone_size,d_call,cdr3_aa,cdr3_nt
TRBJ1-5,TRBV24-1,few,NA,CATSGAGNQPQHF,TGTGCCACCAGTGGGGCAGGCAATCAGCCCCAGCATTTT
TRBJ2-5,TRBV7-3,many,NA,CASSLTFKETQYF,TGTGCCAGCAGCTTAACCTTTAAAGAGACCCAGTACTTC
TRBJ2-2,TRBV12-3/TRBV12-4,NA,NA,CASSFKRSGELFF,TGTGCCAGCAGTTTTAAACGCAGCGGGGAGCTGTTTTTT
TRBJ1-3,TRBV28,many,NA,CASSLPALISGNTMYF,TGTGCCAGCAGTTTACCTGCCCTAATCTCTGGAAACACCATGTATTTT
TRBJ2-6,TRBV2,many,TRBD1,CASGTGQAGANVLTF,TGTGCCAGCGGGACAGGGCAAGCTGGGGCCAACGTCCTGACTTTC
TRBJ2-5,TRBV6-6,many,NA,CASSPYGDLQETQYF,TGTGCCAGCAGCCCGTACGGGGATCTCCAAGAGACCCAGTACTTC
TRBJ2-5,TRBV5-1,many,TRBD2,CASSLASGGAKGETQYF,TGCGCCAGCAGCTTGGCTAGCGGGGGGGCCAAGGGAGAGACCCAGTACTTC
TRBJ2-1,TRBV12-3/TRBV12-4,many,NA,CASSFGGGGQFF,TGTGCCAGCAGTTTTGGGGGCGGAGGGCAGTTCTTC
TRBJ2-3,TRBV7-2,many,NA,CASSLRPGQLTDTQYF,TGTGCCAGCAGCCTCCGCCCGGGACAACTCACAGATACGCAGTATTTT
TRBJ2-1,TRBV13,few,TRBD2,CASSLTSGGAENEQFF,TGTGCCAGCAGCCTTACTAGCGGGGGGGCCGAGAATGAGCAGTTCTTC
TRBJ1-1,TRBV14,NA,NA,CASSQEAGTLSGVFTEAFF,TGTGCCAGCAGCCAAGAGGCAGGGACCCTTTCTGGGGTGTTCACTGAAGCTTTCTTT
TRBJ1-1,TRBV7-9,many,NA,CASTPPGRLDTEAFF,TGTGCCAGCACCCCCCCTGGGAGGTTGGACACTGAAGCTTTCTTT
TRBJ1-1,TRBV7-3,many,NA,CASSLTADTEAFF,TGTGCCAGCAGCTTAACGGCGGACACTGAAGCTTTCTTT
TRBJ2-7,TRBV28,many,TRBD2,CASSLNLAGQSYEQYF,TGTGCCAGCAGTTTGAATCTAGCGGGGCAATCCTACGAGCAGTACTTC